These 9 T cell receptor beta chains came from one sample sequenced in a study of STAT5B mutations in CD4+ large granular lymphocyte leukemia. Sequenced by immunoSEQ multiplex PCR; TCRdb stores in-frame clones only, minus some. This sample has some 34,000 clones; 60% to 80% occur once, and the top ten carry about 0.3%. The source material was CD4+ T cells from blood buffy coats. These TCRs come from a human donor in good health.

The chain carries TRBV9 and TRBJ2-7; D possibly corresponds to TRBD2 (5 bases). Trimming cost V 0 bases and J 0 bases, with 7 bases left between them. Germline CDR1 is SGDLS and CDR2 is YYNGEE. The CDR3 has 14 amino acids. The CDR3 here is CASSVGGSSYEQYF. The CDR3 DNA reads TGTGCCAGCAGCGTAGGAGGGAGCTCCTACGAGCAGTACTTC. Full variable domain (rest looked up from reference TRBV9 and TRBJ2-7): DSGVTQTPKHLITATGQRVTLRCSPRSGDLSVYWYQQSLDQGLQFLIQYYNGEERAKGNILERFSAQQFPDLHSELNLSSLELGDSALYFCASSVGGSSYEQYFGPGTRLTVT.

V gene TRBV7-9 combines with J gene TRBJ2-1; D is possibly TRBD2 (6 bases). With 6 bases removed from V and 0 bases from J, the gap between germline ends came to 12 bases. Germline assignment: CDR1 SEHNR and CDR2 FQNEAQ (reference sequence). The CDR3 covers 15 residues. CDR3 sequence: CASRDRGSSYNEQFF. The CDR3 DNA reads TGTGCCAGCAGGGACCGGGGGAGCTCCTACAATGAGCAGTTCTTC.

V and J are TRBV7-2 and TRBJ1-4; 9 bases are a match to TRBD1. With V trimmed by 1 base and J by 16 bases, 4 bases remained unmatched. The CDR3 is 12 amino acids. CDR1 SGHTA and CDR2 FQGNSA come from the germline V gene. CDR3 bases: TGTGCCAGCAGCTTAGACAGGGGGCCTCGGTTTTTT. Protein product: CASSLDRGPRFF.

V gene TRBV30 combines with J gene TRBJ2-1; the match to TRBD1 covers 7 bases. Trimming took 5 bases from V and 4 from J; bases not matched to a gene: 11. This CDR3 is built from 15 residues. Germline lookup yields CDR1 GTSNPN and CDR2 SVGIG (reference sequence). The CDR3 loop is CAWGRTGELYNEQFF. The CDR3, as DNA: TGTGCCTGGGGCCGAACAGGGGAATTATACAATGAGCAGTTCTTC.

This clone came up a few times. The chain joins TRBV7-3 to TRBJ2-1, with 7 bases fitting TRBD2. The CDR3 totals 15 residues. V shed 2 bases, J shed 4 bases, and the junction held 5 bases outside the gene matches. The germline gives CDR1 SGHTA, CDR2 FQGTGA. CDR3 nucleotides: TGTGCCAGCAGCTTAGTTACGGGAGGATACAATGAGCAGTTCTTC. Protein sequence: CASSLVTGGYNEQFF.

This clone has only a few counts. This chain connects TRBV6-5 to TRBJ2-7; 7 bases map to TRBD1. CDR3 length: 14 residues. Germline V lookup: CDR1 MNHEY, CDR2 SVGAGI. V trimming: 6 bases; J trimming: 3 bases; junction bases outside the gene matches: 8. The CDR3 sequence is CASRGQTKYYEQYF. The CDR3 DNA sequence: TGTGCCAGCAGGGGACAGACCAAATACTACGAGCAGTACTTC.

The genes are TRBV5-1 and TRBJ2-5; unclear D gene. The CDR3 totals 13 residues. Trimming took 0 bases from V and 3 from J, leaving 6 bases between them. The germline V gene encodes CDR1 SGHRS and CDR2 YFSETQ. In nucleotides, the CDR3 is TGCGCCAGCAGCTTGGCCACAGAAGAGACCCAGTACTTC. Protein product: CASSLATEETQYF.

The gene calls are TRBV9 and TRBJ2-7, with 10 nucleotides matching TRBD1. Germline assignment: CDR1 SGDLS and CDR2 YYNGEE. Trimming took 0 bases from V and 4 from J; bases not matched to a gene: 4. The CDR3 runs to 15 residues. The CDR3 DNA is TGTGCCAGCAGCGTAGCGACAGGGGGCGTGTACGAGCAGTACTTC. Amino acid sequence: CASSVATGGVYEQYF. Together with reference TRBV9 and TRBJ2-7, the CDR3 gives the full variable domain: DSGVTQTPKHLITATGQRVTLRCSPRSGDLSVYWYQQSLDQGLQFLIQYYNGEERAKGNILERFSAQQFPDLHSELNLSSLELGDSALYFCASSVATGGVYEQYFGPGTRLTVT.

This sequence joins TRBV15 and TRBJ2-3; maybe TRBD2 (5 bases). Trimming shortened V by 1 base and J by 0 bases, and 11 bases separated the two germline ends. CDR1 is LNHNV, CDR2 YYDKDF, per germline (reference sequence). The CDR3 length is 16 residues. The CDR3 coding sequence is TGTGCCACCAGCAGAGGGACTCACGGTAGCACAGATACGCAGTATTTT. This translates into CATSRGTHGSTDTQYF. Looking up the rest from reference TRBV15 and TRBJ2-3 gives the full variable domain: DAMVIQNPRYQVTQFGKPVTLSCSQTLNHNVMYWYQQKSSQAPKLLFHYYDKDFNNEADTPDNFQSRRPNTSFCFLDIRSPGLGDTAMYLCATSRGTHGSTDTQYFGPGTRLTVL.